Sequencing of this TCR beta chain was carried out in a study of blood T cell repertoires in COVID-19. TCRdb's table, derived via immunoSEQ multiplex PCR, lists solely in-frame clones and lacks some. This sample has about 180,000 clones, with approximately 85% found just once. Germline CDR1 is SGHTA and CDR2 is FQGNSA. The CDR3 is 16 amino acids. V was clipped by 7 bases and J by 1 base; unmatched bases: 8. The V and J genes are TRBV7-2 and TRBJ1-5, with 9 bases matching TRBD1. The sample consisted of peripheral blood. The receptor comes from a woman older than 75 with acute or convalescent COVID-19. CDR3 loop: CASTPQGAMSNQPQHF. The DNA of the CDR3 is TGTGCCAGCACCCCACAGGGGGCGATGAGCAATCAGCCCCAGCATTTT. Complete variable domain (other parts from reference TRBV7-2 and TRBJ1-5): GAGVSQSPSNKVTEKGKDVELRCDPISGHTALYWYRQSLGQGLEFLIYFQGNSAPDKSGLPSDRFSAERTGGSVSTLTIQRTQQEDSAVYLCASTPQGAMSNQPQHFGDGTRLSIL.